Shown below are 26 T cell receptor beta chains from a single sample sequenced in a study of T cells in women clearing cervical HPV infection. Only in-frame clones appear in the TCRdb table, and some are missing; sequencing was by immunoSEQ multiplex PCR. This sample's table reports 30,000 or so clones. The material sequenced was blood buffy coat. These receptors all stem from a woman aged 18 to 75 with a cervical HPV16 infection that either progressed to CIN3+ or cleared (not recorded which).

A remark on this clone: The observed sequence ends 3 residues before the CDR3 terminus, with the missing tail filled in from the germline J gene. J is TRBJ2-1 and V is TRBV2; D not certain. Germline lookup yields CDR1 SNHLY and CDR2 FYNNEI. The CDR3 totals 11 residues. V was trimmed by 5 bases and J by 7 bases, leaving 6 bases between them. Incomplete CDR3 DNA: TGTGCCAGCAGTCCTTCTAATGAG. Translating it yields CASSPSNE. The full CDR3 protein is CASSPSNEQFF. Looking up the rest from reference TRBV2 and TRBJ2-1 gives the full variable domain: EPEVTQTPSHQVTQMGQEVILRCVPISNHLYFYWYRQILGQKVEFLVSFYNNEISEKSEIFDDQFSVERPDGSNFTLKIRSTKLEDSAMYFCASSPSNEQFFGPGTRLTVL.

About this clone: Sequencing ends 3 residues short of the CDR3 end; the germline J gene provides the rest. This sequence joins TRBV6-1 and TRBJ1-2; possibly TRBD1 for D (5 bases). CDR3 length: 16 residues. Trimming removed 2 bases at V and 4 bases at J, with 17 bases between. The germline gives CDR1 MNHNS, CDR2 SASEGT. The CDR3 DNA, read in part, is TGTGCCAGCAGTGAAACGAAGGGGCGCGTATTCTATGGC. It is translated as CASSETKGRVFYG. The whole CDR3 protein reads CASSETKGRVFYGYTF.

As concerns this clone: The read ends 3 residues early relative to the CDR3; the germline J gene fills the gap. This chain joins TRBV5-4 and TRBJ1-6; unclear D gene. Per germline, CDR1 SGHNT and CDR2 YYREEE (reference sequence). V was trimmed by 0 bases and J by 8 bases, leaving 12 bases between them. The CDR3 has 15 amino acids. The CDR3 here is CASSLDPGYHSPLHF. CDR3 DNA, as far as it was read: TGTGCCAGCAGCTTGGATCCGGGGTATCATTCACCC. Variable domain in full (rest from reference TRBV5-4 and TRBJ1-6): ETGVTQSPTHLIKTRGQQVTLRCSSQSGHNTVSWYQQALGQGPQFIFQYYREEENGRGNFPPRFSGLQFPNYSSELNVNALELDDSALYLCASSLDPGYHSPLHFGNGTRLTVT.

In the case of this clone: Read sequence stops 3 residues before the CDR3 end, and the germline J gene provides the missing end. The gene calls are TRBV20-1 and TRBJ2-3; the match to TRBD1 covers 7 bases. There are 14 residues in the CDR3. V dropped 5 bases and J dropped 1; count of bases not matched to a gene: 6. Germline lookup yields CDR1 DFQATT and CDR2 SNEGSKA (reference sequence). The part of the CDR3 DNA that was read is TGCAGTGCTGAGGGGGCGGCGGGCACAGATACG. It encodes CSAEGAAGTDT. In full, the CDR3 reads CSAEGAAGTDTQYF.

Comments on this clone: The CDR3 end is not reached by the read, which stops 3 residues before it; the germline J gene fills it in. The chain uses TRBV30 and TRBJ1-5; no clear D. With 1 base removed from V and 3 bases from J, the gap between germline ends came to 7 bases. This CDR3 is 13 amino acids long. Per the germline V gene, CDR1 is GTSNPN and CDR2 is SVGIG (reference sequence). The CDR3 here is CAWSGQANQPQHF. The part of the CDR3 DNA that was read is TGTGCCTGGAGTGGACAAGCCAATCAGCCC. Complete variable domain (other parts from reference TRBV30 and TRBJ1-5): SQTIHQWPATLVQPVGSPLSLECTVEGTSNPNLYWYRQAAGRGLQLLFYSVGIGQISSEVPQNLSASRPQDRQFILSSKKLLLSDSGFYLCAWSGQANQPQHFGDGTRLSIL.

Turning to this clone: Read data end 3 residues before the CDR3 end; the end is taken from the germline J gene. The chain combines TRBV5-6 with TRBJ1-2, with D maybe TRBD1 (6 bases). Trimming removed 4 bases at V and 5 bases at J, with 15 bases between. There are 14 residues in the CDR3. Per the germline V gene, CDR1 is SGHDT and CDR2 is YYEEEE. CDR3 residues: CASSIERQVYGYTF. The CDR3 DNA, read in part, is TGTGCCAGCAGCATAGAGAGACAGGTTTATGGC.

Concerning this clone: Read sequence stops 3 residues before the CDR3 end, and the germline J gene provides the missing end. This sequence joins TRBV6-2 or TRBV6-3 and TRBJ1-2, with D perhaps TRBD1 (6 bases). In germline, CDR1 is MNHEY, CDR2 SVGEGT. This CDR3 region has 11 residues. V dropped 10 bases and J dropped 2 bases, with 8 bases sitting between them. Here the CDR3 reads CATGQNYGYTF. The CDR3 DNA, read in part, is TGTGCCACCGGACAGAACTATGGC.

About this clone itself: The sequence runs out 3 residues before the end of the CDR3; the remainder is reconstructed from the germline J gene. The V gene is TRBV5-4, the J gene TRBJ1-1; D ambiguous. V shed 4 bases and J shed 4 bases, with 17 bases lying between them. This CDR3 comprises 15 residues. Germline V gene lookup returns CDR1 SGHNT and CDR2 YYREEE (reference sequence). This CDR3 is CASSVDLAVSTEAFF. The sequenced CDR3 bases are TGTGCCAGCAGCGTGGACCTGGCAGTCTCCACTGAA.

As to this clone: With the read ending 3 residues before the CDR3 end, the germline J gene is used to fill in that end. The chain uses TRBV20-1 and TRBJ2-7; D is perhaps TRBD1 (5 bases). The length of the CDR3 is 12 residues. From germline, CDR1 is DFQATT and CDR2 SNEGSKA (reference sequence). V was shortened by 3 bases and J by 5 bases, with 11 bases between the two germline ends. The covered CDR3 bases are TGCAGTGCTAGCTGGGGCCAAGACGAG. It codes for CSASWGQDE. The whole CDR3 is CSASWGQDEQYF.

On this clone itself: The CDR3 end falls 3 residues outside the read, so it is completed with the germline J gene. The rearrangement links TRBV7-9 to TRBJ2-1; 10 positions agree with TRBD1. CDR1 and CDR2 from the germline V gene are SEHNR and FQNEAQ (reference sequence). This CDR3 contains 15 residues. The junction had 4 bases not matched to a gene; V was cut back by 4 bases and J by 4 bases. This CDR3 is CASSSPGQGYNEQFF. CDR3 DNA, as far as it was read: TGTGCCAGCAGCTCCCCGGGACAGGGGTACAATGAG. The full variable domain, its missing parts supplied by reference TRBV7-9 and TRBJ2-1, is DTGVSQNPRHKITKRGQNVTFRCDPISEHNRLYWYRQTLGQGPEFLTYFQNEAQLEKSRLLSDRFSAERPKGSFSTLEIQRTEQGDSAMYLCASSSPGQGYNEQFFGPGTRLTVL.

On this clone: The CDR3 end falls 3 residues outside the read, so it is completed with the germline J gene. V and J are TRBV19 and TRBJ1-6, with TRBD1 identical over 9 bases. This CDR3 is built from 17 residues. In germline, CDR1 is LNHDA, CDR2 SQIVND (reference sequence). The junction had 11 bases not matched to a gene; V was cut back by 5 bases and J by 6 bases. CDR3 DNA (partial): TGTGCCAGTAGTCTAAAGGACAGGGGCTCTGGTAATTCACCC. Translated, it gives CASSLKDRGSGNSP. In full, the CDR3 is CASSLKDRGSGNSPLHF. Filled out from reference TRBV19 and TRBJ1-6, the complete variable domain reads DGGITQSPKYLFRKEGQNVTLSCEQNLNHDAMYWYRQDPGQGLRLIYYSQIVNDFQKGDIAEGYSVSREKKESFPLTVTSAQKNPTAFYLCASSLKDRGSGNSPLHFGNGTRLTVT.

For this clone: The read falls 3 residues short of the CDR3 end, and the missing part is taken from the germline J gene. The chain has TRBV6-1 and TRBJ1-1, with 9 bases aligning to TRBD1. Trimming cost V 2 bases and J 4 bases; bases outside gene matches: 5. CDR3 length: 15 residues. Germline V lookup: CDR1 MNHNS, CDR2 SASEGT. The part of the CDR3 DNA that was read is TGTGCCAGCAGTGAATTCACAGGGGGCACCACTGAA. Translation gives CASSEFTGGTTE. The complete CDR3 reads CASSEFTGGTTEAFF.

Points on this clone: Read data end 3 residues before the CDR3 end; the end is taken from the germline J gene. This chain links TRBV3-1 (or the pseudogene TRBV3-2) with TRBJ1-2; no definite D call. CDR1 is LGHDT, CDR2 YNNKEL, per germline (reference sequence). The CDR3 has 14 residues. The CDR3 loop reads CASSQDVTAGGYTF. The sequenced part of the CDR3 DNA is TGTGCCAGCAGCCAAGATGTAACGGCGGGGGGC.

Concerning this clone: Read data end 3 residues before the CDR3 end; the end is taken from the germline J gene. The V call is TRBV30, the J call TRBJ2-3, with 9 bases that match TRBD2. This CDR3 region has 15 residues. Germline V gene data show CDR1 as GTSNPN and CDR2 as SVGIG (reference sequence). J was trimmed by 3 bases and V by 2 bases; bases with no gene match: 6. CDR3 bases read: TGTGCCTGGAGTCTTGGCGGGGGGGAGACAGATACG. This codes for CAWSLGGGETDT. In full, the CDR3 is CAWSLGGGETDTQYF.

Comments on this clone: The read ends 3 residues early relative to the CDR3; the germline J gene fills the gap. The genes are TRBV15 and TRBJ2-6, with a weak D call TRBD1 (5 bases). Per germline, CDR1 LNHNV and CDR2 YYDKDF (reference sequence). The CDR3 covers 16 residues. V lost 4 bases and J lost 3, with 13 bases in between. The CDR3 loop is CATSTQGISGANVLTF. The sequenced part of the CDR3 DNA is TGTGCCACCAGCACTCAGGGAATAAGTGGGGCCAACGTC.

With respect to this clone: Read sequence stops 3 residues before the CDR3 end, and the germline J gene provides the missing end. The genes are TRBV10-3 and TRBJ1-4; unclear D gene. The CDR3 sequence is 13 residues long. Germline loops: CDR1 ENHRY, CDR2 SYGVKD. V lost 11 bases and J lost 4, with 14 bases in between. The CDR3 is CASRRGDNEKLFF. The sequenced CDR3 bases are TGTGCCTCGAGGCGGGGAGATAATGAAAAA.

Details on this clone: The CDR3 is cut off 3 residues early in the read; its end comes from the germline J gene. V gene TRBV20-1 combines with J gene TRBJ2-3; TRBD2 matches at 7 bases. This CDR3 spans 17 amino acids. Germline CDR1 and CDR2: DFQATT and SNEGSKA (reference sequence). V gave up 3 bases and J gave up 3 bases; unmatched junction bases: 15. The CDR3 DNA, read in part, is TGCAGTGCTAGCCGGGGGGACCGGGCCCGGGTGACAGATACG. Residues: CSASRGDRARVTDT. The whole CDR3 reads CSASRGDRARVTDTQYF.

Points on this clone: The CDR3 end is not reached by the read, which stops 3 residues before it; the germline J gene fills it in. The genes are TRBV4-1 and TRBJ1-4; 10 bases agree with TRBD1. The CDR3 is made up of 16 amino acids. Trimming cost V 0 bases and J 6 bases; bases outside gene matches: 4. The germline gives CDR1 MGHRA, CDR2 YSYEKL. The CDR3 bases that were read are TGCGCCAGCAGCCAAGATCGGGGACAGGGGTATGAAAAA. It specifies CASSQDRGQGYEK. The entire CDR3 protein is CASSQDRGQGYEKLFF.

Regarding this clone: Read sequence stops 3 residues before the CDR3 end, and the germline J gene provides the missing end. The chain links TRBV2 to TRBJ2-3, with D possibly matching TRBD1 (6 bases). Germline V gene sequence: CDR1 SNHLY, CDR2 FYNNEI. V was trimmed by 6 bases and J by 0 bases, leaving 10 bases between them. This CDR3 is 14 amino acids long. The DNA read from the CDR3 is TGTGCCAGCAGGCGCAGGGGAAGCACAGATACG. It yields the protein CASRRRGSTDT. The full CDR3 reads CASRRRGSTDTQYF.

On this clone: The read halts 3 residues ahead of the CDR3 end, with the missing end drawn from the germline J gene. The gene calls are TRBV11-2 and TRBJ2-5; D is unresolved. V was clipped by 3 bases and J by 2 bases, with 7 bases between them. CDR3 length equals 13 residues. From germline, CDR1 is SGHAT and CDR2 FQNNGV. The CDR3 bases that were read are TGTGCCAGCAGCTTTTACAGTCAAGAGACC. It yields the protein CASSFYSQET. The entire CDR3 sequence reads CASSFYSQETQYF.

Details on this clone: Coverage ceases 3 residues before the CDR3 finishes, and the germline J gene fills in the end. The chain joins TRBV20-1 to TRBJ2-1; D ambiguous. The CDR3 loop spans 15 amino acids. The V and J ends lost 0 bases and 3 bases respectively, with 12 bases between them. CDR1 is DFQATT, CDR2 SNEGSKA, per germline (reference sequence). Partial CDR3 DNA: TGCAGTGCTAGAGATACAGCTGTGGACTACAATGAG. Protein: CSARDTAVDYNE. Given in full, the CDR3 is CSARDTAVDYNEQFF.

As for this clone: The CDR3 end falls 3 residues outside the read, so it is completed with the germline J gene. The chain uses TRBV12-3 or TRBV12-4 and TRBJ1-1; TRBD1 matches at 7 bases. The CDR3 contains 13 residues. The sequenced CDR3 bases are TGTGCCAGCACCAGGGTATCAGGGGGAGAA. Amino acids: CASTRVSGGE. The CDR3, in full, reads CASTRVSGGEAFF.

With regard to this clone: The CDR3 goes on 3 residues after the read ends, and that part is filled in from the germline J gene. The chain joins TRBV3-1 (or the pseudogene TRBV3-2) to TRBJ2-3, with 9 nucleotides matching TRBD2. V dropped 6 bases and J dropped 0; count of bases not matched to a gene: 4. The CDR3 totals 15 residues. Germline CDR1 reads LGHDT; CDR2 reads YNNKEL (reference sequence). The CDR3 loop is CASRLTSGSTDTQYF. Partial CDR3 DNA: TGTGCCAGCAGACTTACTAGCGGGAGCACAGATACG.

In the case of this clone: The sequence runs out 3 residues before the end of the CDR3; the remainder is reconstructed from the germline J gene. The V and J genes are TRBV12-3 or TRBV12-4 and TRBJ1-2, with D unresolved. Trimming took 4 bases from V and 7 from J, leaving 7 bases between them. The length of the CDR3 is 11 residues. The CDR3 loop is CASSSIAGYTF. The sequenced CDR3 bases are TGTGCCAGCAGTTCAATAGCTGGC.

With respect to this clone: The read comes to an end 3 residues before the CDR3 does, leaving the germline J gene to fill in the end. The chain recombines TRBV7-9 with TRBJ1-1; a possible D gene is TRBD1 (6 bases). This CDR3 is built from 15 residues. The V gene's germline CDR1 is SEHNR and CDR2 FQNEAQ (reference sequence). Trimming shortened V by 6 bases and J by 3 bases, and 17 bases separated the two germline ends. CDR3 sequence: CASRRAQGRDTEAFF. CDR3 bases read: TGTGCCAGCAGACGCGCACAGGGTAGGGACACTGAA. The variable domain in full, completed from reference TRBV7-9 and TRBJ1-1, reads DTGVSQNPRHKITKRGQNVTFRCDPISEHNRLYWYRQTLGQGPEFLTYFQNEAQLEKSRLLSDRFSAERPKGSFSTLEIQRTEQGDSAMYLCASRRAQGRDTEAFFGQGTRLTVV.

Concerning this clone: Coverage ceases 3 residues before the CDR3 finishes, and the germline J gene fills in the end. The rearrangement uses TRBV19 and TRBJ1-5, with no clear D. The CDR3 sequence is 15 residues long. Germline-derived CDR1 and CDR2 are LNHDA and SQIVND (reference sequence). Trimming cost V 1 base and J 0 bases, with 7 bases left between them. CDR3 bases read: TGTGCCAGTAGTATAGGTCCCTATAGCAATCAGCCC. Translated: CASSIGPYSNQP. The whole CDR3 sequence reads CASSIGPYSNQPQHF.